A single sample is the source of the 3 T cell receptor beta chains below, sequenced in a study of T cell changes during pregnancy in multiple sclerosis. The method was immunoSEQ multiplex PCR; TCRdb's version includes in-frame clones alone and lacks a portion of them. The sample has 68,000 or so clones; more than 80% are singletons. The sequenced sample was peripheral blood, obtained in the second trimester of pregnancy. The source is a female donor with multiple sclerosis, enrolled in a pregnancy study.

CDR3 DNA sequence: TGTGCCAGCAGCAAAGAGCGGGGGGCAGACGGTGGCTACACCTTC. It codes for CASSKERGADGGYTF. The chain employs TRBV21-1 and TRBJ1-2. TRBV21-1 is shown as a pseudogene. This CDR3 spans 15 amino acids.

The chain has TRBV2 and TRBJ1-5; D ambiguous. The CDR3 consists of 14 residues. Germline V gene lookup returns CDR1 SNHLY and CDR2 FYNNEI. V lost 5 bases and J lost 6, with 14 bases in between. In DNA, the CDR3 is TGTGCCAGCAGTTCCCGCACTGGTGCTCAGCCCCAGCATTTT. Protein sequence: CASSSRTGAQPQHF. Full variable domain (outside the CDR3, taken from reference TRBV2 and TRBJ1-5): EPEVTQTPSHQVTQMGQEVILRCVPISNHLYFYWYRQILGQKVEFLVSFYNNEISEKSEIFDDQFSVERPDGSNFTLKIRSTKLEDSAMYFCASSSRTGAQPQHFGDGTRLSIL.

The V call is TRBV7-9, the J call TRBJ1-6; D remains unclear. Germline V gene sequence: CDR1 SEHNR, CDR2 FQNEAQ (reference sequence). Trimming took off 5 bases at V and 2 bases at J, with 10 bases between the two ends. The CDR3 is made up of 15 amino acids. The chain's CDR3 is CASSQPDTYNSPLHF. Here the CDR3 DNA reads TGTGCCAGCAGCCAGCCTGACACCTATAATTCACCCCTCCACTTT.